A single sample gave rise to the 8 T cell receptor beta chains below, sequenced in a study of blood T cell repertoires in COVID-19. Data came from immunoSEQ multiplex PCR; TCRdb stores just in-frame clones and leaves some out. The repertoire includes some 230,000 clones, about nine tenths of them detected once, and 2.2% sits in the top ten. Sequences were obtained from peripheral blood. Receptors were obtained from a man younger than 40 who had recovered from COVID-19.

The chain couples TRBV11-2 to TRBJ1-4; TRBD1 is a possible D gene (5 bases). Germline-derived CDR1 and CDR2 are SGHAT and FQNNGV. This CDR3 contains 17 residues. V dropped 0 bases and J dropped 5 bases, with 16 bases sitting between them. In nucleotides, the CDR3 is TGTGCCAGCAGCTTAGAGCCGACAGTTTTCGGGAATGAAAAACTGTTTTTT. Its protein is CASSLEPTVFGNEKLFF.

CDR3: CASSRDRGKTEAFF. The CDR3, as DNA: TGTGCCAGCAGTAGGGACAGGGGGAAGACTGAAGCTTTCTTT. This sequence joins TRBV6-5 and TRBJ1-1; 11 nucleotides match TRBD1. The length of the CDR3 is 14 residues. The trim removed 5 bases at V and 5 bases at J, leaving 4 bases unmatched. Germline loops: CDR1 MNHEY, CDR2 SVGAGI.

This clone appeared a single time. As DNA, the CDR3 is TGCGCCAGCAGCTTGTATGGGGGCCCGAACACTGAAGCTTTCTTT. Amino acid sequence: CASSLYGGPNTEAFF. The chain employs TRBV5-1 and TRBJ1-1, with D tentatively TRBD1 (6 bases). Germline assignment: CDR1 SGHRS and CDR2 YFSETQ. The CDR3 runs to 15 residues. Deletions cut 1 base from V and 1 base from J, with 11 bases between.

CDR3 bases: TGTGCCAGCAGTTACCAGGGGCAATCACCCCTCCACTTT. Protein product: CASSYQGQSPLHF. V and J are TRBV6-5 and TRBJ1-6, with TRBD1 as a possible D gene (6 bases). V was clipped by 2 bases and J by 10 bases, with 9 bases between them. The CDR3 spans 13 residues. Germline-derived CDR1 and CDR2 are MNHEY and SVGAGI.

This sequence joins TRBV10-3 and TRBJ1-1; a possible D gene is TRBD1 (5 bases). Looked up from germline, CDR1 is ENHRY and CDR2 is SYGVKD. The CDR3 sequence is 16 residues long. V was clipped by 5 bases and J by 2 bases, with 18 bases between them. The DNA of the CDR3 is TGTGCCATCAGTCTCCACCGCGGCACAGGAAACACTGAAGCTTTCTTT. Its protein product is CAISLHRGTGNTEAFF.

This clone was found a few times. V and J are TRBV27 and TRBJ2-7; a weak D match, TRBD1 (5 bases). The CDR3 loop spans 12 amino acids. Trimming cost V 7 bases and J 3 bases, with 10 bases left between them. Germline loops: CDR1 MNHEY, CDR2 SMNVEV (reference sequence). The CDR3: CASTDRLYEQYF. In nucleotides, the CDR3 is TGTGCCAGCACAGACAGACTCTACGAGCAGTACTTC.

The DNA for the CDR3 is TGTGCCAGCAGCTTGGAACAGCCCGAAGGCTACACCTTC. Protein: CASSLEQPEGYTF. The gene calls are TRBV5-6 and TRBJ1-2; D remains ambiguous. Looked up from germline, CDR1 is SGHDT and CDR2 is YYEEEE. Trimming removed 0 bases at V and 8 bases at J, with 11 bases between. This CDR3 has 13 residues.

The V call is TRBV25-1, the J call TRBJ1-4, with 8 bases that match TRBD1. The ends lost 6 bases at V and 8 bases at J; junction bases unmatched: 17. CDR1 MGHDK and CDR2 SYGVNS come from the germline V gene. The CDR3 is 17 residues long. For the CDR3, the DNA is TGTGCCAGCAGCCCAACCCAGGGGGCATCTAAGCGAGAAAAACTGTTTTTT. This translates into CASSPTQGASKREKLFF.